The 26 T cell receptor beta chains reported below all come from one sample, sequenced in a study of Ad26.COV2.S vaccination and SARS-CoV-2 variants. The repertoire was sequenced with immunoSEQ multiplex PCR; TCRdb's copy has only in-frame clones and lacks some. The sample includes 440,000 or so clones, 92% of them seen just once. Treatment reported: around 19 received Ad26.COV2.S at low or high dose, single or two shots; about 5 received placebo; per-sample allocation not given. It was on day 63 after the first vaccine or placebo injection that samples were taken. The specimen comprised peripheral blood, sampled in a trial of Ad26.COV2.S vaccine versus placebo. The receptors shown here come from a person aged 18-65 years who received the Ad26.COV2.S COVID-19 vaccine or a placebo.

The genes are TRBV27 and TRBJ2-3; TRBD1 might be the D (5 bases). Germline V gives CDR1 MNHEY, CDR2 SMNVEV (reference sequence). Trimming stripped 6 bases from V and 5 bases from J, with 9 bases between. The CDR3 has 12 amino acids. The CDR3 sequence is CASSPTGDTQYF. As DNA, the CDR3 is TGTGCCAGCAGCCCTACAGGAGATACGCAGTATTTT.

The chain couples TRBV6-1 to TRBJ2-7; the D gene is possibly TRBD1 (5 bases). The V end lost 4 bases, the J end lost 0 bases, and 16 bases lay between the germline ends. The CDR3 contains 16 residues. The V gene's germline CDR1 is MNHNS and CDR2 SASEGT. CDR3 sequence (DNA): TGTGCCAGCAGTGGCCTGACAGCTGAATTCTCCTACGAGCAGTACTTC. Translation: CASSGLTAEFSYEQYF.

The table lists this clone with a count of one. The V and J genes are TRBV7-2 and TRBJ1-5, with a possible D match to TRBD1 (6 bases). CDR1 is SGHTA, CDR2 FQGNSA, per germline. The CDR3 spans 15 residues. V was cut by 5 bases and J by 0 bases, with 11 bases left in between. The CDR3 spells CASSRTVYSNQPQHF. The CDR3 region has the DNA TGTGCCAGCAGCCGGACAGTCTATAGCAATCAGCCCCAGCATTTT.

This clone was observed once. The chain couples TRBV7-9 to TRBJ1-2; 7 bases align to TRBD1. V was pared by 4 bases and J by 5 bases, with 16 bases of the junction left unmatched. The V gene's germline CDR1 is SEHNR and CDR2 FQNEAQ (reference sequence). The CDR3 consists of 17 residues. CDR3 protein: CASSWEGLQGRDYGYTF. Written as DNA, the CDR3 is TGTGCCAGCAGCTGGGAAGGATTACAGGGGAGGGATTATGGCTACACCTTC.

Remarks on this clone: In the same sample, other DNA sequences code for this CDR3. This CDR3 reads CASSYSGQGRTEAFF. Written as DNA, the CDR3 is TGTGCCAGCAGTTACTCGGGACAGGGGAGGACTGAAGCTTTCTTT. The rearrangement joins TRBV6-5 to TRBJ1-1, with 10 bases matching TRBD1. Losses at the gene ends were 0 bases for V and 5 bases for J; bases not matched to a gene: 3. The CDR3 contains 15 residues. Germline V gene sequence: CDR1 MNHEY, CDR2 SVGAGI.

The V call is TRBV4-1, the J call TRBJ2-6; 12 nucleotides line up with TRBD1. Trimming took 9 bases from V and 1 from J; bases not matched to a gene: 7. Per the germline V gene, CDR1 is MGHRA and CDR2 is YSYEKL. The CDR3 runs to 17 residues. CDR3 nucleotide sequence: TGCGCCAGTACCGGGACAGGGGGCGGATCTGGGGCCAACGTCCTGACTTTC. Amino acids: CASTGTGGGSGANVLTF.

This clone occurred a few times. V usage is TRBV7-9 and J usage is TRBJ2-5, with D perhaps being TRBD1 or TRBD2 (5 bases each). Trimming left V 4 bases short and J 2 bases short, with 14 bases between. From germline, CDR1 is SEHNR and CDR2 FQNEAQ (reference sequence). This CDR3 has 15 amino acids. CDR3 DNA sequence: TGTGCCAGCAGCTGGGACCCCGGTGGGCAAGAGACCCAGTACTTC. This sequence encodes CASSWDPGGQETQYF.

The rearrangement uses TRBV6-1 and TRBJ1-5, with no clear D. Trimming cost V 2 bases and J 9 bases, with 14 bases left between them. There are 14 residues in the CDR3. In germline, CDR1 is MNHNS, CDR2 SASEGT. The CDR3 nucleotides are TGTGCCAGCAGTGAACTGGGAATTGGTTGGCCCCAGCATTTT. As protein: CASSELGIGWPQHF.

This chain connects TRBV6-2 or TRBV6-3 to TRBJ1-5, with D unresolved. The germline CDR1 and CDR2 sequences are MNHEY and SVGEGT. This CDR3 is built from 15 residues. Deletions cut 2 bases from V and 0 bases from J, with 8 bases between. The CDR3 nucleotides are TGTGCCAGCAGTTACACGACGGGTAGCAATCAGCCCCAGCATTTT. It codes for CASSYTTGSNQPQHF.

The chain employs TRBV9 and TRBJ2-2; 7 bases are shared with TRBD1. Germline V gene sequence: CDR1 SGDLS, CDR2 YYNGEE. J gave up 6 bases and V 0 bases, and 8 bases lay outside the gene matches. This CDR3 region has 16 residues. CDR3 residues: CASSVATLGGPGELFF. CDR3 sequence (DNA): TGTGCCAGCAGCGTAGCTACGTTAGGGGGCCCCGGGGAGCTGTTTTTT.

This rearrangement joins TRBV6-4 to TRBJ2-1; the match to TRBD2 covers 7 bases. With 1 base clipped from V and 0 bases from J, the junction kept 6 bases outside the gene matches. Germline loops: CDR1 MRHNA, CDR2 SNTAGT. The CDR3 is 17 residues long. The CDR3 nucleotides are TGTGCCAGCAGTGACTATCTCAGCGGGGTCTCCTACAATGAGCAGTTCTTC. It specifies CASSDYLSGVSYNEQFF.

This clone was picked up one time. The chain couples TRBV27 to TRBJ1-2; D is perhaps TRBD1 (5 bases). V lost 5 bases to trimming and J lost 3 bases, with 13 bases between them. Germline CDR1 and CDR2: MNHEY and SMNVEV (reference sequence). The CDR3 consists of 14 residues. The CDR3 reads CASSPLTAYYGYTF. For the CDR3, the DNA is TGTGCCAGCAGTCCGCTGACAGCCTACTATGGCTACACCTTC.

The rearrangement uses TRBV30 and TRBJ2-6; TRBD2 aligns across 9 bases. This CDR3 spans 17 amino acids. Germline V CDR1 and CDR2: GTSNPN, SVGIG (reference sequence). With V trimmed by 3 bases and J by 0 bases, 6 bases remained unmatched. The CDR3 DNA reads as TGTGCCTGGAGATATAGCGGGGGCCTCTCTGGGGCCAACGTCCTGACTTTC. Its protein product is CAWRYSGGLSGANVLTF.

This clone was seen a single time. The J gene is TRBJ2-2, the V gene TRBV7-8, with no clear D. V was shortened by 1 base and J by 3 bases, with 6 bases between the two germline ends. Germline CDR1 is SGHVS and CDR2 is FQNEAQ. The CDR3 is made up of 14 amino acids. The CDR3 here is CASSLVGYTGELFF. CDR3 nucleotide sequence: TGTGCCAGCAGCTTAGTAGGGTACACCGGGGAGCTGTTTTTT.

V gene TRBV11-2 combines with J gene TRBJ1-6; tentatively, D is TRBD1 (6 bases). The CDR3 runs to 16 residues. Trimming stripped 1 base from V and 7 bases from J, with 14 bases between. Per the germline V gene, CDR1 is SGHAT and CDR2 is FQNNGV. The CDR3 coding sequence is TGTGCCAGCAGCTTAGTAGGAGGGGGTGTCAATTCACCCCTCCACTTT. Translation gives CASSLVGGGVNSPLHF.

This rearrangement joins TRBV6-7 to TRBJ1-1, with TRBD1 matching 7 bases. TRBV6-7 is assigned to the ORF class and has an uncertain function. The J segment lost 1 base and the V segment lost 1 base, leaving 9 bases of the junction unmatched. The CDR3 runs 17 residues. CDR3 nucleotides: TGTGCCAGCAGTTACTTGAACAGGGGAAGGGGGAACACTGAAGCTTTCTTT. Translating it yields CASSYLNRGRGNTEAFF.

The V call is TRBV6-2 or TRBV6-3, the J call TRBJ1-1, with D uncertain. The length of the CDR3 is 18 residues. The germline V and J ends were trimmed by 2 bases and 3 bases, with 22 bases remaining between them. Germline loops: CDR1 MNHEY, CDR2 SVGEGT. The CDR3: CASSYPRRAGRGDTEAFF. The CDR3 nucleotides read TGTGCCAGCAGTTACCCCCGTCGGGCCGGTAGAGGCGACACTGAAGCTTTCTTT.

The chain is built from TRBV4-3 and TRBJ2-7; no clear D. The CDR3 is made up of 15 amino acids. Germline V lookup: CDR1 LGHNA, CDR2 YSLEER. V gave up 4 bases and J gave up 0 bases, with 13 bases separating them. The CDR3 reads CASSRDQLSSYEQYF. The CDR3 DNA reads TGCGCCAGCAGCCGGGATCAACTGTCCTCCTACGAGCAGTACTTC.

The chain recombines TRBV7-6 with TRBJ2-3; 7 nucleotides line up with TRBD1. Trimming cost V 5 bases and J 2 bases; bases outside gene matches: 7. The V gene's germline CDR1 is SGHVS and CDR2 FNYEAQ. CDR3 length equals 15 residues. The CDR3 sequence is CASSRQGDFTDTQYF. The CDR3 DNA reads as TGTGCCAGCAGCCGACAGGGAGATTTCACAGATACGCAGTATTTT.

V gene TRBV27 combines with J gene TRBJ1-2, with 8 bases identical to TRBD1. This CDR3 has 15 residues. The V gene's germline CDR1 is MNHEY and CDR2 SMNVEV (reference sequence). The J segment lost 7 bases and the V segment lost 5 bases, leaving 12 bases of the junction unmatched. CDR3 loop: CASSPIQTGARGYTF. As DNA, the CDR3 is TGTGCCAGCAGTCCCATACAGACAGGGGCTCGTGGCTACACCTTC.

CDR3 in DNA: TGTGCCAGCAGTGATCGCAGGGTTAGGGGGTACGAGCAGTACTTC. It is translated as CASSDRRVRGYEQYF. J is TRBJ2-7 and V is TRBV2; a possible D gene is TRBD1 (6 bases). The V and J ends lost 3 bases and 4 bases respectively, with 16 bases between them. This CDR3 contains 15 residues. CDR1 is SNHLY and CDR2 is FYNNEI in the germline V gene.

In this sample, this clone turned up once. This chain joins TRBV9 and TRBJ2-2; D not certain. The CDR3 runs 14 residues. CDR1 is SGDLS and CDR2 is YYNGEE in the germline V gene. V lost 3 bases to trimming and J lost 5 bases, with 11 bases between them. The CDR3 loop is CASSGAARTGELFF. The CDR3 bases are TGTGCCAGCAGCGGGGCCGCGAGAACCGGGGAGCTGTTTTTT.

The CDR3 nucleotides read TGTGCCAGCAGCTTTGGATTTAAGGCCGAGCAGTACTTC. This gives the protein CASSFGFKAEQYF. The rearrangement joins TRBV5-6 to TRBJ2-7, with D hard to call. The CDR3 contains 13 residues. Between the trimmed V and J ends, which lost 2 bases and 6 bases, there was a span of 12 bases. CDR1 SGHDT and CDR2 YYEEEE come from the germline V gene.

The CDR3 is CASSQLANYGYTF. The CDR3 coding sequence is TGTGCCAGCAGCCAGCTTGCTAACTATGGCTACACCTTC. This chain uses TRBV3-1 (or the pseudogene TRBV3-2) with TRBJ1-2, with no clear D. The CDR3 contains 13 residues. CDR1 and CDR2 from the germline V gene are LGHDT and YNNKEL (reference sequence). With 3 bases removed from V and 0 bases from J, the gap between germline ends came to 5 bases.

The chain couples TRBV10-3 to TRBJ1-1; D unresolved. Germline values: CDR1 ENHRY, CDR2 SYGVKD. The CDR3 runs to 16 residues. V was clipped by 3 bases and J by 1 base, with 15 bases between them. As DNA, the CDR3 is TGTGCCATCAGTGACCGTGCCGGACCGGAGAACACTGAAGCTTTCTTT. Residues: CAISDRAGPENTEAFF.

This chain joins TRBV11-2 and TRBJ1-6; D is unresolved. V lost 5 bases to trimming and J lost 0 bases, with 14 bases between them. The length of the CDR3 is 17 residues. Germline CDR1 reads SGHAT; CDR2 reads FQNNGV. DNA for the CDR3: TGTGCCAGCAGCAATCGGGCCGACCTCTCCTATAATTCACCCCTCCACTTT. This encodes CASSNRADLSYNSPLHF.